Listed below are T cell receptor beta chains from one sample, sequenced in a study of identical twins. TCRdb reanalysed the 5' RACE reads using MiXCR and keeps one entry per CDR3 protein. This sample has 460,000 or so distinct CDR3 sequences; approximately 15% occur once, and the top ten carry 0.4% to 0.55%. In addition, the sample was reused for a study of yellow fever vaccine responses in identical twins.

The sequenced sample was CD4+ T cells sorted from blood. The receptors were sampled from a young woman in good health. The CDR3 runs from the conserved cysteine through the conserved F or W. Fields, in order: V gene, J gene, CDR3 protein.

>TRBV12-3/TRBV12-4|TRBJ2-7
CASNSDLQGQYF
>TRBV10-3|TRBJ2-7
CATQGSGSDEQYF
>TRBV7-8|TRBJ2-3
CASSSGGGHGTQYF
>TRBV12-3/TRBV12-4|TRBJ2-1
CASSFGPTSGRANEQFF
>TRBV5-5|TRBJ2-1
CASSAQGSSYNEQFF
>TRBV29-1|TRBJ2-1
CSVVKPSSQDEQFF
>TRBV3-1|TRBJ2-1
CASSQLPTGTGYNEQFF
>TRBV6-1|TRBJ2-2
CASRGLVVREGTGELFF
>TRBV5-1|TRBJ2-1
CASSGTSGGELGLNEQFF
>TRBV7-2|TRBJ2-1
CASSWGQYNEQFF
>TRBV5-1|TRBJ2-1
CASSLAESGVEQFF
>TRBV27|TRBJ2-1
CASSLIPQGRYNEQFF
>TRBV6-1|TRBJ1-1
CASNEGRKNTEAFF
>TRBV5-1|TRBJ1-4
CASSSTGTPNEKLFF
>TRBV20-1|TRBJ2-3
CSASQSSGIADTQYF
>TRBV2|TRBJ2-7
CASSEAAGVYEQYF
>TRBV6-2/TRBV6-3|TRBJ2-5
CASSSRTSGTYQETQYF
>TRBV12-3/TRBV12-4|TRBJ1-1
CASKPRTGGNTEAFF
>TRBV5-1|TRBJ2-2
CASVRTSNTGELFF
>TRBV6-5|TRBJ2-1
CASSSGLAAPNEQFF
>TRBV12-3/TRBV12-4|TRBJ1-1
CASSLKGNSEAFF
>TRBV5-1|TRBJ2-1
CASSFDVLALGRPNEQFF
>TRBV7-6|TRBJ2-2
CASSPQGPSGTGELFF
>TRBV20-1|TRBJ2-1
CSATPPGLASNEQFF